These 15 T cell receptor beta chains came from one sample sequenced in a study of T cell responses to AZD1222 COVID-19 vaccine. The protocol was immunoSEQ multiplex PCR, while the TCRdb copy is restricted to in-frame clones and leaves out a portion. Of about 85,000 clones in the sample, roughly 88% were seen once. The material sequenced was peripheral blood, taken on day 0 of AZD1222 vaccination. The receptors come from an adult in good health.

This clone has only a few counts. The V gene is TRBV7-9, the J gene TRBJ1-1; no clear D gene. V was pared by 1 base and J by 6 bases, with 9 bases between. Germline CDR1 is SEHNR and CDR2 is FQNEAQ (reference sequence). This CDR3 has 13 residues. CDR3 amino acids: CASSLGPDPEAFF. CDR3 nucleotide sequence: TGTGCCAGCAGCTTAGGGCCAGACCCTGAAGCTTTCTTT.

The genes are TRBV7-9 and TRBJ1-4; TRBD1 might be the D (5 bases). The CDR3 consists of 15 residues. Trimming took off 4 bases at V and 4 bases at J, with 13 bases between the two ends. CDR1 is SEHNR and CDR2 is FQNEAQ in the germline V gene (reference sequence). The CDR3 sequence: CASSYSGTINEKLFF. Written as DNA, the CDR3 is TGTGCCAGCAGCTACTCAGGGACCATTAATGAAAAACTGTTTTTT.

The genes are TRBV7-2 and TRBJ1-2; D is uncertain. V was shortened by 1 base and J by 0 bases, with 9 bases between the two germline ends. Per germline, CDR1 SGHTA and CDR2 FQGNSA. The CDR3 has 15 amino acids. This CDR3 reads CASSLGGRTNYGYTF. CDR3 nucleotide sequence: TGTGCCAGCAGCTTAGGTGGACGGACTAACTATGGCTACACCTTC.

The genes are TRBV19 and TRBJ2-7, with D perhaps TRBD1 (6 bases). Germline V CDR1 and CDR2: LNHDA, SQIVND (reference sequence). The V and J ends lost 2 bases and 3 bases respectively, with 14 bases between them. The CDR3 totals 15 residues. CDR3 coding DNA: TGTGCCAGTAGTATACGGAATATAGGGGGCTACGAGCAGTACTTC. Its protein is CASSIRNIGGYEQYF.

The genes are TRBV15 and TRBJ1-2, with D hard to call. The germline V gene encodes CDR1 LNHNV and CDR2 YYDKDF (reference sequence). There are 13 residues in the CDR3. Trimming left V 4 bases short and J 0 bases short, with 6 bases between. The CDR3 is CATSINTNYGYTF. In DNA form, the CDR3 reads TGTGCCACCAGCATTAACACTAACTATGGCTACACCTTC.

The V call is TRBV2, the J call TRBJ1-2; 8 bases are shared with TRBD1. Trimming at V came to 5 bases and at J to 6 bases, leaving 14 bases not matched to a gene. The CDR3 runs to 16 residues. Germline loops: CDR1 SNHLY, CDR2 FYNNEI. The CDR3 coding sequence is TGTGCCAGCAGTCATAAGAGGACAGGGAGACTGAATGGCTACACCTTC. Translated, it gives CASSHKRTGRLNGYTF.

The J gene is TRBJ2-1, the V gene TRBV9; maybe TRBD2 (6 bases). Germline values: CDR1 SGDLS, CDR2 YYNGEE. CDR3 length: 17 amino acids. V lost 0 bases and J 0 bases, leaving 13 bases between the germline ends. Here the CDR3 DNA reads TGTGCCAGCAGCGTAGTAGGTAGCGGTAGCTCCTACAATGAGCAGTTCTTC. Amino acids: CASSVVGSGSSYNEQFF.

This clone was recorded a few times. This chain joins TRBV28 and TRBJ1-5, with 10 bases identical to TRBD1. V was pared by 7 bases and J by 3 bases, with 9 bases of the junction left unmatched. The germline V gene has CDR1 MDHEN and CDR2 SYDVKM. The CDR3 contains 16 residues. CDR3 DNA: TGTGCCAGCATCCCGAAAGGGACAGGGGTCAATCAGCCCCAGCATTTT. Translating it yields CASIPKGTGVNQPQHF.

Turning to this clone: Other DNA sequences in the sample encode the same CDR3. The chain has TRBV5-1 and TRBJ1-4; D is uncertain. Trimming removed 1 base from V and 0 bases from J, with 4 bases in between. CDR3 size: 14 residues. Germline V gene lookup returns CDR1 SGHRS and CDR2 YFSETQ. This CDR3 is CASSLSATNEKLFF. The CDR3 DNA is TGCGCCAGCAGCTTGTCTGCAACTAATGAAAAACTGTTTTTT.

Only one count was recorded for this clone. Here the CDR3 DNA reads TGTGCCAGCAGGACTAGCGGTGGGAATGAGCAGTTCTTC. Protein product: CASRTSGGNEQFF. The chain recombines TRBV3-1 (or the pseudogene TRBV3-2) with TRBJ2-1; 9 nucleotides line up with TRBD2. This CDR3 spans 13 amino acids. Germline assignment: CDR1 LGHDT and CDR2 YNNKEL (reference sequence). V trimming: 6 bases; J trimming: 7 bases; junction bases outside the gene matches: 4.

This rearrangement joins TRBV7-3 to TRBJ1-5; D is possibly TRBD1 (6 bases). Germline CDR1 and CDR2: SGHTA and FQGTGA. This CDR3 spans 13 amino acids. Trimming removed 3 bases from V and 4 bases from J, with 7 bases in between. The CDR3 loop reads CASSLDRNQPQHF. In nucleotides, the CDR3 is TGTGCCAGCAGCTTGGACAGAAATCAGCCCCAGCATTTT.

The chain uses TRBV7-9 and TRBJ2-3; no firm D call. Between the trimmed V and J ends, which lost 1 base and 8 bases, there was a span of 16 bases. CDR1 is SEHNR, CDR2 FQNEAQ, per germline (reference sequence). The CDR3 loop spans 15 amino acids. CDR3 sequence: CASSLVGIGRATQYF. Written as DNA, the CDR3 is TGTGCCAGCAGCTTAGTAGGGATCGGTCGGGCTACGCAGTATTTT.

The chain has TRBV6-5 and TRBJ1-2; unclear D gene. Trimming took off 6 bases at V and 5 bases at J, with 10 bases between the two ends. Germline CDR1 MNHEY, CDR2 SVGAGI. The CDR3 has 12 residues. The chain's CDR3 is CASRGGSYGYTF. CDR3 nucleotide sequence: TGTGCCAGCAGGGGAGGTAGTTATGGCTACACCTTC.

The chain links TRBV5-1 to TRBJ1-4; 7 nucleotides agree with TRBD1. The CDR3 extends over 15 amino acids. The germline V gene has CDR1 SGHRS and CDR2 YFSETQ. Germline trimming cut 1 base from V and 1 base from J; bases unmatched to any gene: 1. This CDR3 is CASSLTGVTNEKLFF. The CDR3 DNA follows: TGCGCCAGCAGCTTGACAGGGGTAACTAATGAAAAACTGTTTTTT.

This clone is medium-sized. The chain combines TRBV4-1 with TRBJ2-7, with 7 bases that match TRBD2. Germline assignment: CDR1 MGHRA and CDR2 YSYEKL. The CDR3 contains 15 residues. V lost 1 base and J lost 4; bases outside the gene matches: 7. The CDR3 nucleotides read TGCGCCAGCAGCCAAGGGCAAGGGGAGGGGTACGAGCAGTACTTC. As protein: CASSQGQGEGYEQYF.